The 17 T cell receptor beta chains presented below share a single source sample, sequenced in a study of identical twins' blood T cells. TCRdb re-analysed the 5' RACE reads in MiXCR, keeping a single row per CDR3 protein. The sample yields fewer than 450,000 distinct CDR3 sequences, over 25% seen once. The sequencing sample was made of PBMCs. Receptors were obtained from a woman aged 18 to 55 in good health.

A few counts support this clonotype. This chain uses TRBV2 with TRBJ2-2; a weak D match, TRBD2 (5 bases). V was shortened by 8 bases and J by 11 bases, with 15 bases between the two germline ends. In germline, CDR1 is SNHLY, CDR2 FYNNEI. CDR3 length equals 12 residues. This CDR3 reads CASSLRRVELFF. The CDR3 bases are TGTGCCAGCTCCCTGCGGCGGGTTGAGCTGTTTTTT.

This clonotype was found a few times. Given the absence of the conserved phenylalanine or tryptophan at the CDR3 end, a read error is likely. The rearrangement links TRBV6-2 or TRBV6-3 to TRBJ2-1; 10 bases fit TRBD2. Germline CDR1 and CDR2: MNHEY and SVGEGT. The length of the CDR3 is 15 residues. V was clipped by 6 bases and J by 9 bases; unmatched bases: 11. The chain's CDR3 is CASRGISGRITEQFS. The DNA for the CDR3 is TGTGCCAGCAGGGGGATTAGCGGGAGGATTACTGAGCAGTTCTCC.

DNA of the CDR3: TGTGCCAGCACTCCAGGAAGAGATACGCAGTATTTT. Its protein is CASTPGRDTQYF. This chain joins TRBV28 and TRBJ2-3; D is unclear. Trimming removed 7 bases from V and 5 bases from J, with 10 bases in between. CDR3 length: 12 amino acids. Germline V lookup: CDR1 MDHEN, CDR2 SYDVKM.

The chain employs TRBV12-3 or TRBV12-4 and TRBJ2-2; a possible D gene is TRBD2 (6 bases). The V and J ends lost 6 bases and 0 bases respectively, with 11 bases between them. The CDR3 runs to 15 residues. In DNA form, the CDR3 reads TGTGCCAGCAGGTCGGGACTCCCGAACACCGGGGAGCTGTTTTTT. This translates into CASRSGLPNTGELFF.

This clonotype appeared many times. The chain couples TRBV28 to TRBJ1-1; no clear D gene. The CDR3 spans 12 residues. The germline CDR1 and CDR2 sequences are MDHEN and SYDVKM. V was cut by 2 bases and J by 7 bases, with 8 bases left in between. Here the CDR3 DNA reads TGTGCCAGCAGTTTAAGAGTAAATGAAGCTTTCTTT. Amino acid sequence: CASSLRVNEAFF.

The rearrangement links TRBV9 to TRBJ2-3; the match to TRBD1 covers 7 bases. This CDR3 has 15 residues. V dropped 0 bases and J dropped 10; count of bases not matched to a gene: 11. Looked up from germline, CDR1 is SGDLS and CDR2 is YYNGEE. The CDR3 DNA reads as TGTGCCAGCAGCGTAGTGGGGGAAGGGGGCGGATCGCAGTATTTT. It specifies CASSVVGEGGGSQYF.

This clonotype was picked up a small number of times. This chain links TRBV19 with TRBJ2-1; 7 positions agree with TRBD2. This CDR3 contains 20 residues. The junction had 17 bases not matched to a gene; V was cut back by 3 bases and J by 0 bases. CDR1 is LNHDA, CDR2 SQIVND, per germline (reference sequence). This chain's CDR3 is CASSIEELAEPPSSYNEQFF. In DNA form, the CDR3 reads TGTGCCAGTAGTATCGAAGAGCTAGCGGAGCCCCCTAGCTCCTACAATGAGCAGTTCTTC.

V gene TRBV25-1 combines with J gene TRBJ1-6; D is ambiguous. V lost 7 bases and J 0 bases, leaving 10 bases between the germline ends. CDR3 size: 15 residues. Germline V gene data show CDR1 as MGHDK and CDR2 as SYGVNS. The CDR3 sequence is CASTTTHSYNSPLHF. CDR3 bases: TGTGCCAGCACCACGACACACTCCTATAATTCACCCCTCCACTTT.

This clonotype was seen a few times. The chain joins TRBV20-1 to TRBJ2-1, with D unresolved. The CDR3 extends over 13 amino acids. Trimming shortened V by 4 bases and J by 5 bases, and 12 bases separated the two germline ends. Germline CDR1 reads DFQATT; CDR2 reads SNEGSKA (reference sequence). This CDR3 is CSAKNPDHNEQFF. In nucleotides, the CDR3 is TGCAGTGCTAAAAACCCCGACCACAATGAGCAGTTCTTC.

This clonotype was picked up a small number of times. Possible read error: a much larger clone is one base away. V gene TRBV29-1 combines with J gene TRBJ1-1; D is uncertain. Germline V lookup: CDR1 SQVTM, CDR2 ANQGSEA. The CDR3 consists of 11 residues. V was pared by 1 base and J by 0 bases, with 0 bases between. The CDR3 loop is CSVEVNTEAFF. Written as DNA, the CDR3 is TGCAGCGTTGAAGTGAACACTGAAGCTTTCTTT.

V gene TRBV20-1 combines with J gene TRBJ2-3; 13 bases are shared with TRBD2. This CDR3 is 15 amino acids long. With 6 bases clipped from V and 5 bases from J, the junction kept 8 bases outside the gene matches. The germline V gene encodes CDR1 DFQATT and CDR2 SNEGSKA (reference sequence). The CDR3 loop is CSATRTSGGKDTQYF. DNA for the CDR3: TGCAGTGCCACCAGGACTAGCGGGGGAAAAGATACGCAGTATTTT.

The chain combines TRBV12-5 with TRBJ1-1; no clear D. With 5 bases removed from V and 1 base from J, the gap between germline ends came to 11 bases. This CDR3 contains 14 residues. CDR1 LGHNT and CDR2 FRNRAP come from the germline V gene. DNA for the CDR3: TGTGCTAGTGGTAGTTCAGGAGCGAACACTGAAGCTTTCTTT. It translates to CASGSSGANTEAFF. Complete variable domain (other parts from reference TRBV12-5 and TRBJ1-1): DARVTQTPRHKVTEMGQEVTMRCQPILGHNTVFWYRQTMMQGLELLAYFRNRAPLDDSGMPKDRFSAEMPDATLATLKIQPSEPRDSAVYFCASGSSGANTEAFFGQGTRLTVV.

To note about this clonotype: Being one base from a much bigger clone, this may be a read error. V is TRBV5-1 and J is TRBJ1-1; D perhaps matches TRBD1 (5 bases). The V end was cut by 6 bases, the J end by 3 bases, with 15 bases between. The germline CDR1 and CDR2 sequences are SGHRS and YFSETQ. This CDR3 spans 14 amino acids. CDR3: CASTLSQGYTEAFF. In nucleotides, the CDR3 is TGCGCCAGCACCCTTTCGCAGGGATACACTGAAGCTTTCTTT.

The V call is TRBV29-1, the J call TRBJ1-1; D remains unclear. Trimming left V 6 bases short and J 7 bases short, with 18 bases between. The CDR3 loop spans 13 amino acids. Looked up from germline, CDR1 is SQVTM and CDR2 is ANQGSEA. For the CDR3, the DNA is TGCAGCGTACATCACTGGGGAACGAATGAAGCTTTCTTT. Translation gives CSVHHWGTNEAFF.

This clonotype was detected ten times or more. DNA for the CDR3: TGTGCCAGCAGTCATAGGGAAAAACTGTTTTTT. It encodes CASSHREKLFF. V usage is TRBV12-3 or TRBV12-4 and J usage is TRBJ1-4; no firm D call. Trimming took off 5 bases at V and 8 bases at J, with 6 bases between the two ends. This CDR3 has 11 residues.

This rearrangement joins TRBV28 to TRBJ1-4; the D gene is possibly TRBD1 (5 bases). The CDR3 covers 16 residues. The ends were cut back, 3 bases at V and 8 bases at J, with 19 bases in the middle. The germline CDR1 and CDR2 sequences are MDHEN and SYDVKM. The CDR3 coding sequence is TGTGCCAGCAGTTTTCGTGGCAGGGCCTTTGGCGAAAAACTGTTTTTT. Amino acid sequence: CASSFRGRAFGEKLFF.

This chain links TRBV20-1 with TRBJ1-6; 7 positions agree with TRBD1. The V segment lost 2 bases and the J segment 7 bases; nucleotides outside the gene matches: 8. The CDR3 covers 15 residues. In germline, CDR1 is DFQATT, CDR2 SNEGSKA (reference sequence). The CDR3, as DNA: TGCAGTGCTAGATTAAAGGGACAGTTCAATTCACCCCTCCACTTT. Its protein is CSARLKGQFNSPLHF.